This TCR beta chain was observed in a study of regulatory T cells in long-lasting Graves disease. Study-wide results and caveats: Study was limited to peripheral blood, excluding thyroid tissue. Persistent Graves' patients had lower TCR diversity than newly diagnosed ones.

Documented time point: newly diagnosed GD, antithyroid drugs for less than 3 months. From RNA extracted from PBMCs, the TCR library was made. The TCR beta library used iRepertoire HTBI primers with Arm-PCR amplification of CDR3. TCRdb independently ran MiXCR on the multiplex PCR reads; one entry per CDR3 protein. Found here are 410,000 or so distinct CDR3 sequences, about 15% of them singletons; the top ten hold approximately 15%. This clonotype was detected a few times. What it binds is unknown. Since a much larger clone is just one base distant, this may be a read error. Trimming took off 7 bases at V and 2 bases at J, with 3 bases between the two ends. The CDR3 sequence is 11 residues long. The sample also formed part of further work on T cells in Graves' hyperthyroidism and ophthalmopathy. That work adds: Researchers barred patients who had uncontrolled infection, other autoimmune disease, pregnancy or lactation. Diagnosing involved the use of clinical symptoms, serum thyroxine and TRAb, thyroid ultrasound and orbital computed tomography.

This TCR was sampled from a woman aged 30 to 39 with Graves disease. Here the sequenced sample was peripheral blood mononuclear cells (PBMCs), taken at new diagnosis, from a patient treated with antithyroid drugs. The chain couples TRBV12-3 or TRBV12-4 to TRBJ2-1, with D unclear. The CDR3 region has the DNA TGTGCCAGCAACACCTACAATGAGCAGTTCTTC. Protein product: CASNTYNEQFF.